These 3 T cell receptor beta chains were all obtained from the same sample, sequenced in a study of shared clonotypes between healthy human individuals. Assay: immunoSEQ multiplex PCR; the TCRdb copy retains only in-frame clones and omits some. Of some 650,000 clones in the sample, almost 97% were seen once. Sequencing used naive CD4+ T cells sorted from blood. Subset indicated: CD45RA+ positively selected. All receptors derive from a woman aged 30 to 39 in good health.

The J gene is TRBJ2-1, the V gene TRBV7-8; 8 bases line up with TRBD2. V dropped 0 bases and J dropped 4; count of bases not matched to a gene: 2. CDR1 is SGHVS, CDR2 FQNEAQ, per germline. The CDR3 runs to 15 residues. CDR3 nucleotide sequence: TGTGCCAGCAGCTTAGCCGGGAGGGTTTACAATGAGCAGTTCTTC. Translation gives CASSLAGRVYNEQFF. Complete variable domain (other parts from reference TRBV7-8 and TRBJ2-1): GAGVSQSPRYKVAKRGQDVALRCDPISGHVSLFWYQQALGQGPEFLTYFQNEAQLDKSGLPSDRFFAERPEGSVSTLKIQRTQQEDSAVYLCASSLAGRVYNEQFFGPGTRLTVL.

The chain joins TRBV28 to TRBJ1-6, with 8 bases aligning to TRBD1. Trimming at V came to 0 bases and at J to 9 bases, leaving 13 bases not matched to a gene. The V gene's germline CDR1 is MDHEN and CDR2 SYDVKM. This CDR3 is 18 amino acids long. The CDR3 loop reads CASSLWTGELGGASPLHF. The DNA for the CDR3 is TGTGCCAGCAGTTTATGGACAGGGGAATTAGGGGGGGCTTCACCCCTCCACTTT.

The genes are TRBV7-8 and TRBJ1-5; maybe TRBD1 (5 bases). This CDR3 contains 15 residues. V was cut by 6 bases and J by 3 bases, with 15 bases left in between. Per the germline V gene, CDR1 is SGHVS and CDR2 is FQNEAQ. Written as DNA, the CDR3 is TGTGCCAGCAGTCGCGGGACGCCGATCAATCAGCCCCAGCATTTT. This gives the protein CASSRGTPINQPQHF.